These 21 T cell receptor beta chains were all obtained from the same sample, sequenced in a study of T cell responses to AZD1222 COVID-19 vaccine. This table comes from immunoSEQ multiplex PCR, and its TCRdb copy is limited to in-frame clones, with some not included. In the table there are about 130,000 clones, 92% of which are singletons. The sample here was peripheral blood, taken on day 0 of AZD1222 vaccination. These receptors all stem from an adult in good health.

V usage is TRBV16 and J usage is TRBJ1-5, with D tentatively TRBD1 (5 bases). The CDR3 extends over 13 amino acids. Trimming stripped 4 bases from V and 3 bases from J, with 7 bases between. Germline V gene lookup returns CDR1 KGHSY and CDR2 FQNENV. The CDR3 protein is CASSPRVNQPQHF. CDR3 nucleotides: TGTGCCAGCAGCCCCAGGGTCAATCAGCCCCAGCATTTT.

The chain has TRBV3-1 (or the pseudogene TRBV3-2) and TRBJ2-6; 12 bases line up with TRBD1. The J segment lost 1 base and the V segment lost 4 bases, leaving 17 bases of the junction unmatched. The CDR3 is 22 residues long. The germline CDR1 and CDR2 sequences are LGHDT and YNNKEL (reference sequence). In DNA, the CDR3 is TGTGCCAGCAGCCGGTGGAAGTACGGATGGGACAGGGGGCAGTCTGGGGCCAACGTCCTGACTTTC. It encodes CASSRWKYGWDRGQSGANVLTF.

J is TRBJ1-6 and V is TRBV15; D ambiguous. V was trimmed by 1 base and J by 10 bases, leaving 14 bases between them. In germline, CDR1 is LNHNV, CDR2 YYDKDF (reference sequence). The CDR3 is made up of 15 amino acids. Here the CDR3 DNA reads TGTGCCACCAGCAGAGGATCTCTCGGCCCCTCACCCCTCCACTTT. Encoded protein: CATSRGSLGPSPLHF.

This clone was seen only once. V usage is TRBV7-2 and J usage is TRBJ2-1; 9 nucleotides agree with TRBD2. This CDR3 is built from 14 residues. Germline CDR1 reads SGHTA; CDR2 reads FQGNSA. V lost 4 bases and J lost 4; bases outside the gene matches: 2. CDR3 in amino acids: CASSSSGEYNEQFF. In DNA, the CDR3 is TGTGCCAGCAGCTCTAGCGGGGAATACAATGAGCAGTTCTTC.

The chain combines TRBV6-5 with TRBJ2-2, with D unresolved. CDR1 and CDR2 from the germline V gene are MNHEY and SVGAGI. The CDR3 length is 12 residues. Trimming cost V 4 bases and J 3 bases, with 3 bases left between them. For the CDR3, the DNA is TGTGCCAGCAGTTCAGACACCGGGGAGCTGTTTTTT. Translated: CASSSDTGELFF.

The chain has TRBV19 and TRBJ1-6; D gene uncertain. CDR1 is LNHDA and CDR2 is SQIVND in the germline V gene (reference sequence). V gave up 5 bases and J gave up 0 bases, with 11 bases separating them. There are 16 residues in the CDR3. CDR3 sequence: CASSGPWSSYNSPLHF. The CDR3 nucleotides read TGTGCCAGTAGTGGCCCCTGGAGCTCCTATAATTCACCCCTCCACTTT.

The chain combines TRBV20-1 with TRBJ2-7; 8 bases align to TRBD2. CDR3 length equals 11 residues. The germline CDR1 and CDR2 sequences are DFQATT and SNEGSKA (reference sequence). With V trimmed by 7 bases and J by 3 bases, 2 bases remained unmatched. The CDR3 nucleotides are TGCAGTGGAAGCGGGGGCTACGAGCAGTACTTC. Encoded protein: CSGSGGYEQYF.

V is TRBV19 and J is TRBJ2-3; 9 bases match TRBD2. Germline-derived CDR1 and CDR2 are LNHDA and SQIVND (reference sequence). There are 17 residues in the CDR3. V lost 5 bases, J lost 3 bases, and 12 bases stayed unmatched. CDR3 residues: CASSEPRLAGFTDTQYF. DNA of the CDR3: TGTGCCAGTAGTGAGCCACGTCTAGCGGGATTTACAGATACGCAGTATTTT. Based on the CDR3 plus reference TRBV19 and TRBJ2-3, the full variable domain is DGGITQSPKYLFRKEGQNVTLSCEQNLNHDAMYWYRQDPGQGLRLIYYSQIVNDFQKGDIAEGYSVSREKKESFPLTVTSAQKNPTAFYLCASSEPRLAGFTDTQYFGPGTRLTVL.

The chain has TRBV5-4 and TRBJ2-4, with D possibly TRBD1 on 6 matching bases. The CDR3 is 13 residues long. Trimming took 7 bases from V and 8 from J, leaving 16 bases between them. Germline V gives CDR1 SGHNT, CDR2 YYREEE (reference sequence). CDR3: CASGGTPGDIQYF. As DNA, the CDR3 is TGTGCCAGCGGGGGCACCCCCGGGGACATTCAGTACTTC. Based on the CDR3 plus reference TRBV5-4 and TRBJ2-4, the full variable domain is ETGVTQSPTHLIKTRGQQVTLRCSSQSGHNTVSWYQQALGQGPQFIFQYYREEENGRGNFPPRFSGLQFPNYSSELNVNALELDDSALYLCASGGTPGDIQYFGAGTRLSVL.

The chain couples TRBV7-2 to TRBJ2-3, with D uncertain. V lost 1 base, J lost 4 bases, and 3 bases lay in between. There are 12 residues in the CDR3. The germline gives CDR1 SGHTA, CDR2 FQGNSA. As DNA, the CDR3 is TGTGCCAGCAGCTTAGAACCAGATACGCAGTATTTT. This translates into CASSLEPDTQYF.

The chain couples TRBV3-1 (or the pseudogene TRBV3-2) to TRBJ1-1; TRBD1 matches 8 bases. V trimming: 6 bases; J trimming: 4 bases; junction bases outside the gene matches: 4. Germline CDR1 LGHDT, CDR2 YNNKEL (reference sequence). The CDR3 runs 13 residues. This chain's CDR3 is CASSADRATEAFF. The CDR3, as DNA: TGTGCCAGCAGTGCGGACAGGGCCACTGAAGCTTTCTTT.

The chain joins TRBV18 to TRBJ1-6, with D hard to call. Germline assignment: CDR1 KGHSH and CDR2 LQKENI. This CDR3 comprises 15 residues. V was trimmed by 2 bases and J by 9 bases, leaving 14 bases between them. The CDR3 protein is CASSPSAGSTSPLHF. The CDR3 region has the DNA TGTGCCAGCTCACCAAGTGCGGGGTCGACTTCACCCCTCCACTTT.

V usage is TRBV12-5 and J usage is TRBJ2-3; TRBD1 agrees at 7 bases. Germline CDR1 LGHNT, CDR2 FRNRAP. The CDR3 loop spans 16 amino acids. The V segment lost 2 bases and the J segment 4 bases; nucleotides outside the gene matches: 9. CDR3 sequence: CASGLNTGAHADTQYF. The CDR3 DNA reads TGTGCTAGTGGTTTGAACACAGGGGCGCACGCAGATACGCAGTATTTT.

V gene TRBV19 combines with J gene TRBJ2-5; D is perhaps TRBD2 (5 bases). The V end lost 3 bases, the J end lost 4 bases, and 15 bases lay between the germline ends. CDR3 length: 15 residues. Germline lookup yields CDR1 LNHDA and CDR2 SQIVND (reference sequence). CDR3 DNA: TGTGCCAGTAGTATTTTTTTTCGAGGGCGAGAGACCCAGTACTTC. Its protein product is CASSIFFRGRETQYF.

The chain links TRBV30 to TRBJ2-3; 12 bases agree with TRBD2. This CDR3 comprises 17 residues. The junction had 9 bases not matched to a gene; V was cut back by 3 bases and J by 2 bases. Germline V gives CDR1 GTSNPN, CDR2 SVGIG (reference sequence). CDR3 DNA: TGTGCCTGGAGCCAAATCAGGACTAGCGGGGTCACAGATACGCAGTATTTT. Its translation is CAWSQIRTSGVTDTQYF.

The chain employs TRBV7-2 and TRBJ1-6, with 9 bases fitting TRBD1. Trimming cost V 5 bases and J 6 bases; bases outside gene matches: 8. This CDR3 comprises 16 residues. In germline, CDR1 is SGHTA, CDR2 FQGNSA. DNA for the CDR3: TGTGCCAGCAGCGTACAGGGGGCGTTCGGTAATTCACCCCTCCACTTT. It is translated as CASSVQGAFGNSPLHF.

The chain carries TRBV6-2 or TRBV6-3 and TRBJ1-4, with 8 nucleotides matching TRBD1. Trimming removed 5 bases from V and 12 bases from J; junction bases left unmatched: 8. The CDR3 covers 13 residues. Per germline, CDR1 MNHEY and CDR2 SVGEGT. This CDR3 reads CASSRQGTGELFF. DNA for the CDR3: TGTGCCAGCAGTCGACAGGGGACGGGAGAACTGTTTTTT.

The chain employs TRBV6-4 and TRBJ2-3, with a possible D match to TRBD1 (6 bases). Trimming cost V 6 bases and J 5 bases, with 15 bases left between them. The CDR3 runs to 14 residues. From germline, CDR1 is MRHNA and CDR2 SNTAGT. CDR3 region: CASSETGGEDTQYF. The CDR3 DNA reads as TGTGCCAGCAGCGAGACAGGCGGCGAAGATACGCAGTATTTT.

The chain links TRBV11-2 to TRBJ1-4; D is unresolved. This CDR3 is built from 13 residues. Looked up from germline, CDR1 is SGHAT and CDR2 is FQNNGV. The ends were cut back, 3 bases at V and 8 bases at J, with 10 bases in the middle. In nucleotides, the CDR3 is TGTGCCAGCAGCTTGGAACGAGGGGAAAAACTGTTTTTT. Amino acids: CASSLERGEKLFF.

The chain is built from TRBV19 and TRBJ1-5; weak D call: TRBD1 (5 bases). The CDR3 runs to 14 residues. Germline CDR1 LNHDA, CDR2 SQIVND (reference sequence). Trimming cost V 3 bases and J 1 base, with 7 bases left between them. The CDR3 sequence: CASSISGSNQPQHF. In DNA, the CDR3 is TGTGCCAGTAGTATCTCAGGGAGCAATCAGCCCCAGCATTTT.

The V call is TRBV11-1, the J call TRBJ2-4; D possibly corresponds to TRBD1 (5 bases). V lost 1 base and J lost 6, with 10 bases in between. Germline-derived CDR1 and CDR2 are SGHAT and FQDESV (reference sequence). The CDR3 runs 14 residues. The CDR3 spells CASSLDRLTNIQYF. In DNA form, the CDR3 reads TGTGCCAGCAGCTTAGACAGGCTGACAAACATTCAGTACTTC.